Listed here are 8 T cell receptor beta chains from one sample, sequenced in a study of neurological immune-mediated disorders. TCRdb passed the 5' RACE reads through MiXCR, listing each CDR3 protein once. The table includes some 37,000 distinct CDR3 sequences, about a tenth detected once. Sequenced sample: PBMCs. These receptors came from a woman aged 25 to 39 with HTLV-1-associated myelopathy (HAM/TSP).

This clonotype has at least ten counts. The chain combines TRBV20-1 with TRBJ1-1; tentative D call: TRBD1 (6 bases). The CDR3 length is 15 residues. The V gene lost 2 bases and the J gene lost 1 base, with 14 bases spanning the gap. The germline gives CDR1 DFQATT, CDR2 SNEGSKA (reference sequence). CDR3 loop: CSARPPTGPNTEAFF. DNA for the CDR3: TGCAGTGCTAGACCCCCGACAGGCCCGAACACTGAAGCTTTCTTT.

This clonotype was seen many times. V gene TRBV24-1 combines with J gene TRBJ1-2; TRBD1 aligns across 9 bases. This CDR3 has 14 residues. With V trimmed by 4 bases and J by 4 bases, 3 bases remained unmatched. Germline lookup yields CDR1 KGHDR and CDR2 SFDVKD. In DNA, the CDR3 is TGTGCCACCAGTGACCCGACAGGGGGCTATGGCTACACCTTC. Translation gives CATSDPTGGYGYTF.

This clonotype was counted many times. V gene TRBV7-9 combines with J gene TRBJ1-4; 9 nucleotides agree with TRBD1. In germline, CDR1 is SEHNR, CDR2 FQNEAQ (reference sequence). This CDR3 region has 17 residues. V shed 6 bases and J 5 bases; nucleotides not matched to a gene: 13. CDR3 in amino acids: CASRPSLRDRVNEKLFF. The CDR3 DNA is TGTGCCAGCAGACCCTCTCTCCGGGACAGGGTAAATGAAAAACTGTTTTTT.

This clonotype was picked up many times. The chain is built from TRBV5-1 and TRBJ2-3, with D perhaps assigned TRBD1 or TRBD2 (5 bases each). This CDR3 is 14 amino acids long. Germline CDR1 reads SGHRS; CDR2 reads YFSETQ. Trimming shortened V by 4 bases and J by 9 bases, and 18 bases separated the two germline ends. The CDR3 spells CASSPGGQHHTQYF. Written as DNA, the CDR3 is TGCGCCAGCAGCCCTGGGGGTCAGCATCACACGCAGTATTTT.

There are many counts of this clonotype. The V and J genes are TRBV7-2 and TRBJ1-6; D is possibly TRBD1 (5 bases). The V end was cut by 3 bases, the J end by 10 bases, with 13 bases between. Germline CDR1 reads SGHTA; CDR2 reads FQGNSA. The CDR3 is made up of 14 amino acids. CDR3 sequence: CASSFTARGSPLHF. CDR3 DNA sequence: TGTGCCAGCAGCTTCACAGCGAGGGGCTCACCCCTCCACTTT.

There are many counts of this clonotype. The chain links TRBV25-1 to TRBJ2-1; tentative D call: TRBD1 (8 bases). Germline CDR1 is MGHDK and CDR2 is SYGVNS. The CDR3 consists of 15 residues. V lost 4 bases and J lost 3, with 13 bases in between. CDR3 in DNA: TGTGCCAGCAGTGCCTACAGGGGGGGCTACAATGAGCAGTTCTTC. Its protein product is CASSAYRGGYNEQFF.

This clonotype occurred many times. This chain connects TRBV10-3 to TRBJ1-5; D unclear. The CDR3 consists of 17 residues. Trimming removed 6 bases from V and 0 bases from J, with 18 bases in between. From germline, CDR1 is ENHRY and CDR2 SYGVKD. The CDR3 coding sequence is TGTGCCATCAGGGGGTGGAGGACGCGGGTTAGCAATCAGCCCCAGCATTTT. This translates into CAIRGWRTRVSNQPQHF.

This clonotype was recorded at least ten times. The V and J genes are TRBV5-1 and TRBJ1-6; 9 positions match TRBD1. Germline trimming cut 4 bases from V and 6 bases from J; bases unmatched to any gene: 5. The CDR3 consists of 15 residues. The germline gives CDR1 SGHRS, CDR2 YFSETQ. CDR3 DNA sequence: TGCGCCAGCAGCCGGACAGGGGACGGTAATTCACCCCTCCACTTT. Translating it yields CASSRTGDGNSPLHF.